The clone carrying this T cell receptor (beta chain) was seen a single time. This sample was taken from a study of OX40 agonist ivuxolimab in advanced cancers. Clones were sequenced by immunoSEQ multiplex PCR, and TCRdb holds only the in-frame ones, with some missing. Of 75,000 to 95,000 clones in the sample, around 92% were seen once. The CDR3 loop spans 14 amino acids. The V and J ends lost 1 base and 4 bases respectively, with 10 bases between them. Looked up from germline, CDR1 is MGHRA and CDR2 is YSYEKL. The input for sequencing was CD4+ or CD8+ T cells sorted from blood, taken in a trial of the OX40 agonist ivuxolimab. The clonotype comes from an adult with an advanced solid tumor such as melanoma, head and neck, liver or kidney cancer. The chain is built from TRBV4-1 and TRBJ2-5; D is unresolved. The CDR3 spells CASSQGEWRETQYF. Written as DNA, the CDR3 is TGCGCCAGCAGCCAAGGAGAGTGGCGAGAGACCCAGTACTTC.